This section outlines one T cell receptor (beta chain) sequence together with its context. This record belongs to a study of shared clonotypes between healthy human individuals. Germline values: CDR1 LGHNT, CDR2 FRNRAP. This CDR3 is built from 15 residues. Trimming took 0 bases from V and 2 from J; bases not matched to a gene: 3. TCRdb's table, derived via immunoSEQ multiplex PCR, lists solely in-frame clones and lacks some. Among some 2,500,000 clones, under 95% were seen once, and the ten largest hold approximately 0.4%. The sequence was obtained from a man aged 18 to 29 in good health. Some clones in this sample may be carry-over from other donors' samples. Input material: naive CD4+ T cells from PBMCs. Subset noted: CD45RA+ positively selected. J is TRBJ1-1 and V is TRBV12-5; 7 bases map to TRBD1. The CDR3 DNA is TGTGCTAGTGGTTTGGTACTAGGGGGCAACACTGAAGCTTTCTTT. Amino acid sequence: CASGLVLGGNTEAFF.